This TCR beta chain was sequenced in a study of blood T cell repertoires in COVID-19. At the level of the study: PBMCs, B-cell-depleted T cells, or T cells provided the cDNA or gDNA that made up the material.

Original processing notes: Estimation of nucleated cell counts relied on the amplification of reference gene primers. The table came from immunoSEQ multiplex PCR; TCRdb's copy has only in-frame clones and leaves some out. V and J calls and clone size follow that table, whereas D and trimming were derived from the DNA. The sample lists 65,000 to 90,000 clones; around 90% were seen once. This CDR3 is built from 20 residues. The V gene's germline CDR1 is LGHDT and CDR2 YNNKEL (reference sequence). The V gene lost 1 base and the J gene lost 6 bases, with 27 bases spanning the gap. This sequence was found in a human donor in a cohort sampled during active COVID-19. V is TRBV3-1 (or the pseudogene TRBV3-2) and J is TRBJ2-2; a possible D gene is TRBD1 (5 bases). The source material was peripheral blood. The CDR3, as DNA: TGTGCCAGCAGCCAAGCCCTAAACCCAGGGATCATCGTATTTCCCGGGGAGCTGTTTTTT. Translating it yields CASSQALNPGIIVFPGELFF.